This TCR beta chain was profiled in a study of T-cell memory formation after mild COVID-19. Study context: Most TCR clusters belonged to a single donor. Notes on the study in general: Pre-infection memory carried some responding clones, suggesting that cross-reactive memory joined. The authors left the SARS-CoV-2 specificity of second-wave clones peaking on day 37 unconfirmed.

Comment on this clonotype: Antigen unknown.

This CDR3 has 14 residues. The germline V gene has CDR1 SGHTA and CDR2 FQGNSA. Deletions cut 3 bases from V and 7 bases from J, with 12 bases between. TCRalpha and TCRbeta libraries used 5'RACE with constant-segment primers and UMIs. TCRdb processed the 5' RACE reads anew with MiXCR; each CDR3 protein has one entry. Among roughly 340,000 distinct CDR3 sequences listed, around a fifth were seen once. The sample was PBMCs or a T cell subset sorted from them (not recorded which). The receptor was isolated from a man younger than 30 who had mild COVID-19 (a few samples of this study predate the infection). Cell type and time point are not known. The rearrangement joins TRBV7-2 to TRBJ2-2; possibly TRBD2 for D (7 bases). The CDR3 DNA is TGTGCCAGCAGCTTTACAGGGAGGGTCGGGGAGCTGTTTTTT. Translating it yields CASSFTGRVGELFF.